This TCR beta chain came from a study of PD-1 blockade in classical Hodgkin lymphoma. Every patient experienced relapse after autologous stem cell transplantation, and brentuximab vedotin exposure varied. The protocol was immunoSEQ multiplex PCR, while the TCRdb copy is restricted to in-frame clones and leaves out a portion. The repertoire holds about 50,000 clones, with around 66% as singletons. Germline V CDR1 and CDR2: SGHRS, YFSETQ. The CDR3 has 14 residues. V dropped 2 bases and J dropped 8 bases, with 16 bases sitting between them. The chain has TRBV5-1 and TRBJ1-2; no clear D. This sequence originates from a human donor with classical Hodgkin lymphoma. The specimen was peripheral blood mononuclear cells (PBMCs), collected at baseline. The CDR3 DNA reads TGCGCCAGCAGCTTCGACGTTGCCACTGGCGGCTACACCTTC. It translates to CASSFDVATGGYTF.